Below, 9 T cell receptor beta chains from the same sample are listed, as sequenced in a study of T cell changes during pregnancy in multiple sclerosis. TCRdb's copy holds only in-frame clones and misses some; the assay was immunoSEQ multiplex PCR. The sample has fewer than 30,000 clones; 90% are singletons. The starting material was CD8+ T cells from peripheral blood mononuclear cells, obtained in the third trimester of pregnancy. These TCRs come from a female donor in good health, enrolled as a control in a pregnancy study.

The chain links TRBV6-1 to TRBJ2-1; TRBD2 matches 7 bases. Trimming cost V 2 bases and J 4 bases; bases outside gene matches: 5. Germline lookup yields CDR1 MNHNS and CDR2 SASEGT. CDR3 size: 15 residues. CDR3 coding DNA: TGTGCCAGCAGTGAATTGAGCGGGAATTACAATGAGCAGTTCTTC. This translates into CASSELSGNYNEQFF.

The V and J genes are TRBV6-1 and TRBJ2-1; TRBD2 agrees at 9 bases. The V gene's germline CDR1 is MNHNS and CDR2 SASEGT. Losses at the gene ends were 4 bases for V and 4 bases for J; bases not matched to a gene: 8. This CDR3 region has 16 residues. DNA of the CDR3: TGTGCCAGCAGTGGGTCCCTAGCGGGACCTTACAATGAGCAGTTCTTC. As protein: CASSGSLAGPYNEQFF.

This clone was observed a single time. The gene calls are TRBV9 and TRBJ1-4, with 7 bases identical to TRBD1. In germline, CDR1 is SGDLS, CDR2 YYNGEE. V lost 4 bases and J lost 7; bases outside the gene matches: 7. The CDR3 contains 14 residues. The CDR3 is CASSRGGGSEKLFF. In nucleotides, the CDR3 is TGTGCCAGCAGCCGAGGAGGGGGCTCTGAAAAACTGTTTTTT.

On this clone itself: The junction departs from the called germline gene at one end, perhaps through a read error. V and J are TRBV27 and TRBJ2-7; a weak D match, TRBD1 (6 bases). Germline CDR1 MNHEY, CDR2 SMNVEV (reference sequence). This CDR3 is 10 amino acids long. The CDR3 sequence is CASGGPGGPF. The DNA for the CDR3 is TGTGCCAGTGGGGGACCTGGGGGCCCGTTC.

The chain links TRBV27 to TRBJ1-3, with 7 nucleotides matching TRBD1. J was trimmed by 6 bases and V by 4 bases; bases with no gene match: 12. The CDR3 sequence is 16 residues long. CDR1 MNHEY and CDR2 SMNVEV come from the germline V gene (reference sequence). CDR3 sequence: CASSSLTGAPQNTIYF. In DNA form, the CDR3 reads TGTGCCAGCAGTTCCTTAACAGGGGCCCCCCAAAACACCATATATTTT.

The chain is built from TRBV7-6 and TRBJ2-7, with 9 positions matching TRBD2. The CDR3 contains 14 residues. Germline lookup yields CDR1 SGHVS and CDR2 FNYEAQ. With 2 bases clipped from V and 4 bases from J, the junction kept 3 bases outside the gene matches. The CDR3: CASSLSGGIYEQYF. The CDR3 DNA reads as TGTGCCAGCAGCTTAAGCGGGGGGATATACGAGCAGTACTTC.

This chain uses TRBV27 with TRBJ2-1, with D perhaps TRBD2 (6 bases). V lost 4 bases, J lost 4 bases, and 20 bases lay in between. CDR3 length: 17 residues. CDR1 is MNHEY, CDR2 SMNVEV, per germline (reference sequence). DNA for the CDR3: TGTGCCAGCAGTTCCTCTTCCCCGGGACTCCGTTACAATGAGCAGTTCTTC. Protein sequence: CASSSSSPGLRYNEQFF.

The J gene is TRBJ2-1, the V gene TRBV9; D gene uncertain. The V end was cut by 1 base, the J end by 5 bases, with 13 bases between. This CDR3 region has 15 residues. Germline CDR1 is SGDLS and CDR2 is YYNGEE. In nucleotides, the CDR3 is TGTGCCAGCAGCGTAACAGAAAACTCAAACAATGAGCAGTTCTTC. It yields the protein CASSVTENSNNEQFF. The whole variable domain, filled in from reference TRBV9 and TRBJ2-1, reads DSGVTQTPKHLITATGQRVTLRCSPRSGDLSVYWYQQSLDQGLQFLIQYYNGEERAKGNILERFSAQQFPDLHSELNLSSLELGDSALYFCASSVTENSNNEQFFGPGTRLTVL.

This chain connects TRBV5-6 to TRBJ2-7; possibly TRBD2 for D (5 bases). The germline V gene has CDR1 SGHDT and CDR2 YYEEEE. The CDR3 contains 14 residues. Trimming took 0 bases from V and 5 from J, leaving 12 bases between them. The CDR3 loop is CASSLAGGVDEQYF. The CDR3 DNA reads as TGTGCCAGCAGCTTGGCCGGAGGAGTGGACGAGCAGTACTTC.